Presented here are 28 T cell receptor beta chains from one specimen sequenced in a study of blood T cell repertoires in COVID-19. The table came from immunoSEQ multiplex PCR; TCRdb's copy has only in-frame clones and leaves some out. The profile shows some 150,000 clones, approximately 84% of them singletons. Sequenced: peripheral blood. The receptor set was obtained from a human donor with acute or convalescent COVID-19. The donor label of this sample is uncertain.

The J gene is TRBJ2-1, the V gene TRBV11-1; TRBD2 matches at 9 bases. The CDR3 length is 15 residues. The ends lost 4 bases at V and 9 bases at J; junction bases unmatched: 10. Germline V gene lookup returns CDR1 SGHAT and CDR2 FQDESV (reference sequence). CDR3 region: CASSSVAGGRGEQFF. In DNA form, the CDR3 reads TGTGCCAGCAGCTCGGTCGCGGGAGGGAGAGGTGAGCAGTTCTTC.

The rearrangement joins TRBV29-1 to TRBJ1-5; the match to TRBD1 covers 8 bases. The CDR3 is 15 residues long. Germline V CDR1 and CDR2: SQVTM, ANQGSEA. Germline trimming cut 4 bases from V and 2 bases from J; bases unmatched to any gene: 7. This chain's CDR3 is CSVADRAYGNQPQHF. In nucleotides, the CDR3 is TGCAGCGTTGCGGACAGGGCGTATGGCAATCAGCCCCAGCATTTT.

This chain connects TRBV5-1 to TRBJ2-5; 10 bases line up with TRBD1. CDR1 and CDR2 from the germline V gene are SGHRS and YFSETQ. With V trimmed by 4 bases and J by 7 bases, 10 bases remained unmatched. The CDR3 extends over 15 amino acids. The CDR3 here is CASSATGTGVGTQYF. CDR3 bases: TGCGCCAGCAGCGCCACCGGGACAGGGGTTGGGACCCAGTACTTC.

This CDR3 is CASSEDRGDQPQHF. CDR3 nucleotide sequence: TGTGCCAGCAGTGAGGACAGGGGCGATCAGCCCCAGCATTTT. The rearrangement uses TRBV6-1 and TRBJ1-5; 9 positions match TRBD1. With V trimmed by 3 bases and J by 5 bases, 2 bases remained unmatched. CDR1 and CDR2 from the germline V gene are MNHNS and SASEGT. The CDR3 runs to 14 residues.

CDR3 nucleotides: TGTGCCAGCAGCCAAGAACGGCGGGGGGGCCTTTTAAGCGAGCAGTACTTC. It translates to CASSQERRGGLLSEQYF. This sequence joins TRBV3-1 (or the pseudogene TRBV3-2) and TRBJ2-7, with TRBD2 identical over 9 bases. CDR3 length: 17 amino acids. J gave up 6 bases and V 0 bases, and 12 bases lay outside the gene matches. Germline-derived CDR1 and CDR2 are LGHDT and YNNKEL (reference sequence).

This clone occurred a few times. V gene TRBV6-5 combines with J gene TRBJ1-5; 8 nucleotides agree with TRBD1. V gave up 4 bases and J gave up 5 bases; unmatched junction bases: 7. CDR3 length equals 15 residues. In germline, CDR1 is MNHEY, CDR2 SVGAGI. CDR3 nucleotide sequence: TGTGCCAGCAGTTTCGGACAGGGAAGGGATCAGCCCCAGCATTTT. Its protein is CASSFGQGRDQPQHF.

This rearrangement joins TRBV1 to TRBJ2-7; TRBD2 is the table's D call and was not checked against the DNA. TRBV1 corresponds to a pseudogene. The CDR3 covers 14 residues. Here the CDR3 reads CTSSPAGGSYEQYF. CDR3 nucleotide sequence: TGCACCAGCAGCCCAGCGGGGGGATCCTACGAGCAGTACTTC.

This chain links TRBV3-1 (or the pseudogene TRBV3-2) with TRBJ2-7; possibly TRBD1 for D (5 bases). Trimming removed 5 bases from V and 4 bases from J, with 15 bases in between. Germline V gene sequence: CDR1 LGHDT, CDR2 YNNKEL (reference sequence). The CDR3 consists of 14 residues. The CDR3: CASSYLTPGYEQYF. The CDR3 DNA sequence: TGTGCCAGCAGCTATTTAACTCCAGGGTACGAGCAGTACTTC.

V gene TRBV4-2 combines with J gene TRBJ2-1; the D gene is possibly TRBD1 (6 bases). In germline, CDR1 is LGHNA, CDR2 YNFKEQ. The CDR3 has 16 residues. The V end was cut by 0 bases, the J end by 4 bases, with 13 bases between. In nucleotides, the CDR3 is TGTGCCAGCAGCCAAGATCTAGGGGGACCTTACAATGAGCAGTTCTTC. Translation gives CASSQDLGGPYNEQFF.

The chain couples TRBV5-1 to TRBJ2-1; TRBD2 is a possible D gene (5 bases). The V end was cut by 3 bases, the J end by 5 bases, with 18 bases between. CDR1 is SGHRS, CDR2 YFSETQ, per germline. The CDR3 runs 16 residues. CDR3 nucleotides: TGCGCCAGCAGCTCTTTTCCGGGAACAAAAAACAATGAGCAGTTCTTC. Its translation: CASSSFPGTKNNEQFF.

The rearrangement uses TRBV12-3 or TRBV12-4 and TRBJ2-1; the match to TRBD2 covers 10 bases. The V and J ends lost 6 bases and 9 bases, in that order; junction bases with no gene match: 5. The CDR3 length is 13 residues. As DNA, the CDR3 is TGTGCCAGCAGACTAGCGGGGTCGGGTGAGCAGTTCTTC. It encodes CASRLAGSGEQFF.

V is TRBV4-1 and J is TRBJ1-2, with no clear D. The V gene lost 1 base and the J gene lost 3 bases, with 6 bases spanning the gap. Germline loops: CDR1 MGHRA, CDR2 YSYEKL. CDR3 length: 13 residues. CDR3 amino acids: CASSQVGYYGYTF. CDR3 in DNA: TGCGCCAGCAGCCAAGTCGGGTACTATGGCTACACCTTC.

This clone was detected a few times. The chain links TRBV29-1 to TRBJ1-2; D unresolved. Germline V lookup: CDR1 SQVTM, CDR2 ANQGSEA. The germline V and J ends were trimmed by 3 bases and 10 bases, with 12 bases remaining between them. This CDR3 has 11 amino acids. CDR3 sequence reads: CSVEGAGAYTF. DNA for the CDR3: TGCAGCGTTGAGGGCGCTGGTGCCTACACCTTC.

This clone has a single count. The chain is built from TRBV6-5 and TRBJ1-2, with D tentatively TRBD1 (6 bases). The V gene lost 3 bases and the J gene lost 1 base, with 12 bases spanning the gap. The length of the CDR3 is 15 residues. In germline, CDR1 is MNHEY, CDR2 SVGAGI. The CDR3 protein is CASSYGGRGNYGYTF. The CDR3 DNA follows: TGTGCCAGCAGTTATGGTGGCAGGGGTAACTATGGCTACACCTTC.

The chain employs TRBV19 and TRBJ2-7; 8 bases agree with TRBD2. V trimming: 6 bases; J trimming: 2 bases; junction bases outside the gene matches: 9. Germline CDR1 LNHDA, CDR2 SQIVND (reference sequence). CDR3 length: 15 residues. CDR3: CASRDPGLVAYEQYF. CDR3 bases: TGTGCCAGTAGAGACCCGGGACTAGTAGCCTACGAGCAGTACTTC.

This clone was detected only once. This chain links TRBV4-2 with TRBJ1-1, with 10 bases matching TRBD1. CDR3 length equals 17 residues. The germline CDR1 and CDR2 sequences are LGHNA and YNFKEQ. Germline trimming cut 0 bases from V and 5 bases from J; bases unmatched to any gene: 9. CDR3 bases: TGTGCCAGCAGCCAAGAGCCCCCCGACAGGGGGCGAACTGAAGCTTTCTTT. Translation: CASSQEPPDRGRTEAFF.

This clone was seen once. This CDR3 is CASSELDWGGELFF. Here the CDR3 DNA reads TGCGCCAGCAGCGAACTAGATTGGGGCGGGGAGCTGTTTTTT. The chain combines TRBV5-1 with TRBJ2-2, with D possibly being TRBD2 (5 bases). Per the germline V gene, CDR1 is SGHRS and CDR2 is YFSETQ. The CDR3 runs to 14 residues. V lost 4 bases, J lost 7 bases, and 14 bases lay in between.

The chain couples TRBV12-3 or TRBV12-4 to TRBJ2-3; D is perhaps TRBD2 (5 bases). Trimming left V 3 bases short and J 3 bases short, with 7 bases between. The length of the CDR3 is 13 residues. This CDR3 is CASSFGETDTQYF. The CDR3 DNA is TGTGCCAGCAGTTTCGGGGAGACAGATACGCAGTATTTT.

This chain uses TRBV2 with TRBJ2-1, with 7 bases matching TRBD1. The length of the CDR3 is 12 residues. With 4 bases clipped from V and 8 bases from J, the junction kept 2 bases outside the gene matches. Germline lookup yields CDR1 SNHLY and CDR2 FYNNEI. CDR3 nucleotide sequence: TGTGCCAGCAGTGGACAGGGCTATGAGCAGTTCTTC. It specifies CASSGQGYEQFF. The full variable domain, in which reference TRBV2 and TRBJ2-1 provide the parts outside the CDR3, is EPEVTQTPSHQVTQMGQEVILRCVPISNHLYFYWYRQILGQKVEFLVSFYNNEISEKSEIFDDQFSVERPDGSNFTLKIRSTKLEDSAMYFCASSGQGYEQFFGPGTRLTVL.

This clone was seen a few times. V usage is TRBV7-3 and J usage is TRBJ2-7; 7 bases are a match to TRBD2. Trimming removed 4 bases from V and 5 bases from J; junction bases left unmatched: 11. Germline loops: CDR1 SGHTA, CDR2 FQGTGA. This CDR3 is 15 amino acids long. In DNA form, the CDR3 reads TGTGCCAGCAGCTCCGGACTAGGCTTTTTCGACGAGCAGTACTTC. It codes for CASSSGLGFFDEQYF. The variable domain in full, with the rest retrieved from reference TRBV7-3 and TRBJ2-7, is GAGVSQTPSNKVTEKGKYVELRCDPISGHTALYWYRQSLGQGPEFLIYFQGTGAADDSGLPNDRFFAVRPEGSVSTLKIQRTERGDSAVYLCASSSGLGFFDEQYFGPGTRLTVT.

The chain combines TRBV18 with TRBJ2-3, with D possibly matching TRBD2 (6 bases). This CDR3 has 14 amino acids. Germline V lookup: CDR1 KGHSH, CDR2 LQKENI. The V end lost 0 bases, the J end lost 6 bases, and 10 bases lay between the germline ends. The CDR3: CASSPPGLPDTQYF. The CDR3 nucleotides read TGTGCCAGCTCACCACCGGGACTGCCTGATACGCAGTATTTT.

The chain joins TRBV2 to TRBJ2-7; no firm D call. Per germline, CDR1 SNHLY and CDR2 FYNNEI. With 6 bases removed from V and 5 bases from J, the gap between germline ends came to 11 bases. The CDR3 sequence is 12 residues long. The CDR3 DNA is TGTGCCAGCAGGGAGTTCGGTCACGAGCAGTACTTC. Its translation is CASREFGHEQYF.

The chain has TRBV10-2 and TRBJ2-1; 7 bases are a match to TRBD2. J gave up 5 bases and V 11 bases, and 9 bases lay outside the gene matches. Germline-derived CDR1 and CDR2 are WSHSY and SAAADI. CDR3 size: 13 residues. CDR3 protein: CASAGVIHNEQFF. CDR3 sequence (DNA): TGCGCCTCCGCGGGAGTGATCCACAATGAGCAGTTCTTC.

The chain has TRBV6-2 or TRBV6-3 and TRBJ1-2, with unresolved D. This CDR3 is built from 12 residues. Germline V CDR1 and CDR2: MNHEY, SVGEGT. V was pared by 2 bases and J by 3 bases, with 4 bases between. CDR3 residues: CASSYTYYGYTF. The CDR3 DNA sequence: TGTGCCAGCAGTTACACATACTATGGCTACACCTTC.

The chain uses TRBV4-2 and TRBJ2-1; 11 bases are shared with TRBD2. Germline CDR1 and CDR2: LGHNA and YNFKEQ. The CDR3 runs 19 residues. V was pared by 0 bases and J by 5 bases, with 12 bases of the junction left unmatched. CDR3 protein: CASSQDGLAGGGGNNEQFF. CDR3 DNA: TGTGCCAGCAGCCAAGACGGGCTAGCGGGGGGCGGGGGAAACAATGAGCAGTTCTTC.

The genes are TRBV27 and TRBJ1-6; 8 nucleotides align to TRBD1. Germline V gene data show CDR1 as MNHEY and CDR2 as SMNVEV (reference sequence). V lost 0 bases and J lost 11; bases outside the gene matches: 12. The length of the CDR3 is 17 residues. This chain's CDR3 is CASSLSWTGRVGAPLHF. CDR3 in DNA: TGTGCCAGCAGTTTATCTTGGACAGGGAGGGTTGGGGCACCCCTCCACTTT.

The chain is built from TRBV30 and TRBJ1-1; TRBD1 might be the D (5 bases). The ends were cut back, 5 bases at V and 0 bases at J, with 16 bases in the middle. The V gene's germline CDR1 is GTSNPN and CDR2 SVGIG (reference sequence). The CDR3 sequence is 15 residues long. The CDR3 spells CAWDPLETVNTEAFF. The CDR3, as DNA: TGTGCCTGGGACCCTCTTGAGACAGTGAACACTGAAGCTTTCTTT.

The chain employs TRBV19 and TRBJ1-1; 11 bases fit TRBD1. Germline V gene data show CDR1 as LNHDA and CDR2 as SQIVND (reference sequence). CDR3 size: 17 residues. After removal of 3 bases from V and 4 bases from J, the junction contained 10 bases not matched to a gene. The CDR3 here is CASSMEGDRGLRTEAFF. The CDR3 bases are TGTGCCAGTAGTATGGAGGGGGACAGGGGGTTGCGCACTGAAGCTTTCTTT. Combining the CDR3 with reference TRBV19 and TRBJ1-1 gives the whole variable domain DGGITQSPKYLFRKEGQNVTLSCEQNLNHDAMYWYRQDPGQGLRLIYYSQIVNDFQKGDIAEGYSVSREKKESFPLTVTSAQKNPTAFYLCASSMEGDRGLRTEAFFGQGTRLTVV.